This TCR beta chain was documented in a study of blood T cell repertoires in COVID-19. This CDR3 has 14 residues. Germline assignment: CDR1 SEHNR and CDR2 FQNEAQ (reference sequence). Trimming removed 3 bases at V and 4 bases at J, with 12 bases between. Repertoires were generated with immunoSEQ multiplex PCR, while TCRdb's copy carries only in-frame clones and drops some. The sample has around 260,000 clones, 75% to 90% seen once. The chain combines TRBV7-9 with TRBJ1-1, with a possible D match to TRBD1 (5 bases). This TCR came from a young man with active or convalescent COVID-19. Sequenced material: peripheral blood. The DNA for the CDR3 is TGTGCCAGCAGCTTCTTCCAGGGAGGCACTGAAGCTTTCTTT. Residues: CASSFFQGGTEAFF.